This T cell receptor (beta chain) came from a study of CD8 T cells in Susac syndrome. CD8+ and CD4+ T cells from blood underwent TCR beta sequencing, which was carried out in a high-throughput format. Negative magnetic isolation gave CD8+ and CD4+ cells; FACS enriched CD8+ TEMRA. With respect to this clonotype: Its target is unknown.

The CDR3 consists of 15 residues. Deletions cut 4 bases from V and 0 bases from J, with 13 bases between. Study conclusions and caveats: The study's TCR sequencing and HLA analysis covered a relatively small number of individuals, and the study acknowledged this.

RNA amounts of roughly 0.5 to 1 ug underwent reverse transcription with random hexamers. Amplification of TCR beta CDR3 used immunoSEQ multiplex PCR across 54 Vbeta and 13 Jbeta. One entry per CDR3 protein results from TCRdb running MiXCR on the immunoSEQ multiplex PCR reads. The sample records over 95,000 distinct CDR3 sequences, 85% to 95% being singletons. Sequenced input: CD8+ T cells from PBMCs. The V and J genes are TRBV12-3 or TRBV12-4 and TRBJ2-7; maybe TRBD1 (5 bases). The sequence derives from a human donor in good health. CDR3 sequence (DNA): TGTGCCAGCAGTTCCACGTTGGACATCTCCTACGAGCAGTACTTC. This gives the protein CASSSTLDISYEQYF.